These 19 T cell receptor beta chains originate from one sample sequenced in a study of shared clonotypes between healthy human individuals. Assay: immunoSEQ multiplex PCR; the TCRdb copy retains only in-frame clones and omits some. The sample carries about 2.5 million clones, 92% recorded once. The material sequenced was naive CD4+ T cells from PBMCs. Subset described: CD45RA+ positively selected. Receptors were obtained from a man between 18 and 35 years old in good health. Some clones in this sample may be carry-over from other donors' samples.

V is TRBV28 and J is TRBJ1-1; D call uncertain. Looked up from germline, CDR1 is MDHEN and CDR2 is SYDVKM. Trimming removed 6 bases at V and 3 bases at J, with 8 bases between. The length of the CDR3 is 12 residues. The CDR3, as DNA: TGTGCCAGCAGCCGACGGTACACTGAAGCTTTCTTT. Translation: CASSRRYTEAFF.

V gene TRBV2 combines with J gene TRBJ1-1, with D possibly TRBD1 on 5 matching bases. The germline gives CDR1 SNHLY, CDR2 FYNNEI. The CDR3 consists of 13 residues. The germline V and J ends were trimmed by 7 bases and 5 bases, with 14 bases remaining between them. CDR3 DNA sequence: TGTGCCAGCAACCCGGGACCGAGGACTGAAGCTTTCTTT. Protein sequence: CASNPGPRTEAFF.

This chain connects TRBV7-2 to TRBJ2-7; D not resolved. The CDR3 consists of 17 residues. Deletions cut 1 base from V and 3 bases from J, with 19 bases between. Germline assignment: CDR1 SGHTA and CDR2 FQGNSA. Here the CDR3 DNA reads TGTGCCAGCAGCTTAGAATCGTCAGCCACTGAGGTCTACGAGCAGTACTTC. It codes for CASSLESSATEVYEQYF.

This chain connects TRBV30 to TRBJ1-2, with TRBD1 as a possible D gene (6 bases). The V gene's germline CDR1 is GTSNPN and CDR2 SVGIG (reference sequence). V lost 3 bases and J 3 bases, leaving 11 bases between the germline ends. This CDR3 comprises 13 residues. CDR3 protein: CAWSATGYYGYTF. In DNA, the CDR3 is TGTGCCTGGAGCGCAACAGGGTACTATGGCTACACCTTC.

V gene TRBV21-1 combines with J gene TRBJ1-5. TRBV21-1 is a pseudogene locus. This CDR3 comprises 15 residues. CDR3 nucleotide sequence: TGTGCCAGCATCACCGAAGGACGGTCCAATCAGCCCCAGCATTTT. Encoded protein: CASITEGRSNQPQHF.

The chain combines TRBV29-1 with TRBJ2-1; 11 bases agree with TRBD2. V shed 7 bases, J shed 9 bases, and the junction held 11 bases outside the gene matches. The germline V gene has CDR1 SQVTM and CDR2 ANQGSEA. The CDR3 spans 14 residues. CDR3 amino acids: CSAEPSGRSSEQFF. The CDR3 DNA sequence: TGCAGCGCAGAGCCTAGCGGGAGGTCATCTGAGCAGTTCTTC.

The chain couples TRBV28 to TRBJ2-2; 11 positions agree with TRBD2. This CDR3 is built from 19 residues. With V trimmed by 6 bases and J by 3 bases, 15 bases remained unmatched. Germline values: CDR1 MDHEN, CDR2 SYDVKM. The CDR3 DNA reads as TGTGCCAGCAGGGAAACTAGCGGGAGTTATAGAAGGGACACCGGGGAGCTGTTTTTT. This gives the protein CASRETSGSYRRDTGELFF.

This clone was recorded once. The sample has other DNA sequences that encode this CDR3 too. The chain links TRBV18 to TRBJ1-1, with D unclear. CDR1 KGHSH and CDR2 LQKENI come from the germline V gene. There are 14 residues in the CDR3. V lost 1 base, J lost 1 base, and 7 bases lay in between. The CDR3 DNA reads as TGTGCCAGCTCACCACAGGGCGGGAACACTGAAGCTTTCTTT. Encoded protein: CASSPQGGNTEAFF.

The V call is TRBV6-5, the J call TRBJ1-6; unclear D gene. The CDR3 covers 14 residues. Trimming removed 5 bases from V and 9 bases from J, with 14 bases in between. Per germline, CDR1 MNHEY and CDR2 SVGAGI. In DNA form, the CDR3 reads TGTGCCAGCAGTCCTACCGGGTTGAGTTCACCCCTCCACTTT. As protein: CASSPTGLSSPLHF.

This chain connects TRBV18 to TRBJ2-5, with TRBD2 identical over 7 bases. CDR1 is KGHSH, CDR2 LQKENI, per germline. This CDR3 contains 16 residues. Trimming removed 6 bases from V and 5 bases from J; junction bases left unmatched: 15. The DNA of the CDR3 is TGTGCCAGCTCTAAAGCCGTCTCCAGGGAGGGGGAGACCCAGTACTTC. This gives the protein CASSKAVSREGETQYF.

This clone was seen only once. The V call is TRBV9, the J call TRBJ2-2, with a possible D match to TRBD1 (6 bases). CDR3 size: 14 residues. The germline gives CDR1 SGDLS, CDR2 YYNGEE. Trimming stripped 3 bases from V and 5 bases from J, with 11 bases between. CDR3 DNA sequence: TGTGCCAGCAGCGGACAGGTCTCGACCGGGGAGCTGTTTTTT. Its translation is CASSGQVSTGELFF.

The CDR3 spells CASSEHGGMNTGELFF. Written as DNA, the CDR3 is TGTGCCAGCAGTGAACATGGGGGGATGAACACCGGGGAGCTGTTTTTT. This rearrangement joins TRBV6-1 to TRBJ2-2; a weak D match, TRBD2 (6 bases). CDR3 size: 16 residues. V was clipped by 2 bases and J by 1 base, with 11 bases between them. Looked up from germline, CDR1 is MNHNS and CDR2 is SASEGT.

The chain couples TRBV28 to TRBJ2-7, with 8 bases fitting TRBD2. Trimming cost V 7 bases and J 7 bases; bases outside gene matches: 15. Germline values: CDR1 MDHEN, CDR2 SYDVKM. This CDR3 contains 15 residues. This CDR3 reads CASTSGRGGQGEQYF. CDR3 bases: TGTGCCAGCACCAGCGGACGCGGGGGGCAGGGGGAGCAGTACTTC.

V usage is TRBV4-1 and J usage is TRBJ1-6; 10 bases are shared with TRBD1. Germline lookup yields CDR1 MGHRA and CDR2 YSYEKL. The CDR3 has 16 amino acids. V lost 4 bases to trimming and J lost 7 bases; unmatched junction nucleotides: 7. The DNA for the CDR3 is TGCGCCAGCAGCCTAGCCGGGACAGGGGCCAATTCACCCCTCCACTTT. It specifies CASSLAGTGANSPLHF.

V gene TRBV15 combines with J gene TRBJ1-3; D unresolved. This CDR3 has 15 amino acids. CDR1 LNHNV and CDR2 YYDKDF come from the germline V gene (reference sequence). V lost 1 base, J lost 4 bases, and 11 bases lay in between. The DNA of the CDR3 is TGTGCCACCAGCAGAGTGGTGACAAAAGGAAACACCATATATTTT. It translates to CATSRVVTKGNTIYF.

Concerning this clone: This CDR3 is also generated by other DNA sequences in the sample. The chain joins TRBV28 to TRBJ1-5, with D unclear. V was cut by 3 bases and J by 7 bases, with 7 bases left in between. There are 12 residues in the CDR3. Germline V gives CDR1 MDHEN, CDR2 SYDVKM. CDR3 nucleotides: TGTGCCAGCAGTTTGGCTGGCCAGCCCCAGCATTTT. Protein: CASSLAGQPQHF.

The chain employs TRBV28 and TRBJ2-5, with 14 nucleotides matching TRBD2. With 2 bases clipped from V and 4 bases from J, the junction kept 6 bases outside the gene matches. CDR1 is MDHEN and CDR2 is SYDVKM in the germline V gene. The CDR3 sequence is 17 residues long. CDR3 residues: CASSLPGLAGGAETQYF. In DNA, the CDR3 is TGTGCCAGCAGTTTACCTGGACTAGCGGGAGGCGCAGAGACCCAGTACTTC.

As to this clone: One end of the junction fails to match germline, which may point to a read error. Other DNA sequences in the same sample also yield this CDR3. The rearrangement links TRBV28 to TRBJ1-2, with D tentatively TRBD1 (6 bases). CDR3 length: 17 residues. The germline V gene encodes CDR1 MDHEN and CDR2 SYDVKM. For the CDR3, the DNA is TGTGCCAGCAGGACGAGTGGGGGGCACCGCATCAACTATGGCTACACCTTT. Translating it yields CASRTSGGHRINYGYTF.

The chain employs TRBV5-6 and TRBJ1-3; D gene unclear. Trimming shortened V by 0 bases and J by 0 bases, and 7 bases separated the two germline ends. Germline assignment: CDR1 SGHDT and CDR2 YYEEEE. The CDR3 is 15 amino acids. Here the CDR3 reads CASSLAGSSGNTIYF. The CDR3 nucleotides are TGTGCCAGCAGCTTGGCCGGTAGCTCTGGAAACACCATATATTTT.